This T cell receptor (beta chain) is from a study of blood T cell repertoires in COVID-19. Across the study: Samples taken during acute and convalescent COVID-19 were collected in the United States, Italy and Spain. Nucleic acid was either cDNA or gDNA, and it came from T cells, B-cell-depleted T cells, or PBMCs.

Original handling: Reference gene primers were amplified, and this amplification served to estimate nucleated cell counts. The protocol was immunoSEQ multiplex PCR, while the TCRdb copy is restricted to in-frame clones and leaves out a portion. V and J calls and clone size are as listed in that table; D and trimming were resolved from the DNA. The sample contains around 180,000 clones, nearly 85% of which appear only once. V lost 5 bases and J lost 2; bases outside the gene matches: 3. The CDR3 has 15 amino acids. Germline CDR1 MNHNY, CDR2 SVGAGI (reference sequence). This clonotype originated in a woman younger than 45 with acute or convalescent COVID-19. The V call is TRBV6-6, the J call TRBJ2-1, with TRBD2 identical over 10 bases. The specimen sequenced was peripheral blood. CDR3 in DNA: TGTGCCAGCAGTGTTCTAGCGGGAGCCTACAATGAGCAGTTCTTC. The encoded protein is CASSVLAGAYNEQFF.